The 5 T cell receptor beta chains presented below share a single source sample, sequenced in a study of CD8 T cells in Susac syndrome. With random hexamers, reverse transcription was performed on roughly 0.5 to 1 ug of RNA. From the immunoSEQ multiplex PCR reads, TCRdb called clonotypes with MiXCR, one entry per CDR3 protein. Here the sample spans approximately 300,000 distinct CDR3 sequences, 75% to 90% being singletons. The sample consisted of CD8+ T cells from PBMCs. These receptors all stem from a human donor with multiple sclerosis.

The count of this clonotype is one. The rearrangement uses TRBV6-1 and TRBJ1-4; D is unresolved. CDR1 MNHNS and CDR2 SASEGT come from the germline V gene. V gave up 1 base and J gave up 0 bases, with 6 bases separating them. The CDR3 is 15 residues long. This CDR3 reads CASSEDPSTNEKLFF. CDR3 DNA: TGTGCCAGCAGTGAAGACCCATCAACTAATGAAAAACTGTTTTTT.

The chain uses TRBV10-3 and TRBJ2-3; 7 bases agree with TRBD1. V lost 8 bases and J lost 4; bases outside the gene matches: 3. The CDR3 sequence is 12 residues long. Germline CDR1 reads ENHRY; CDR2 reads SYGVKD. The CDR3 coding sequence is TGTGCCATCTCCCAGGGGGCAGATACGCAGTATTTT. It codes for CAISQGADTQYF.

V gene TRBV5-3 combines with J gene TRBJ2-6, with no clear D. TRBV5-3 is filed as an ORF, its function uncertain. V was trimmed by 0 bases and J by 0 bases, leaving 4 bases between them. The CDR3 sequence is 15 residues long. CDR3 nucleotide sequence: TGTGCCAGAAGCTTGGTTGGCTCTGGGGCCAACGTCCTGACTTTC. This gives the protein CARSLVGSGANVLTF.

V usage is TRBV20-1 and J usage is TRBJ1-5, with D possibly matching TRBD1 (5 bases). The V gene's germline CDR1 is DFQATT and CDR2 SNEGSKA (reference sequence). This CDR3 is built from 16 residues. Trimming took off 1 base at V and 2 bases at J, with 15 bases between the two ends. The chain's CDR3 is CSARGMRGAGNQPQHF. CDR3 bases: TGCAGTGCTAGAGGGATGCGGGGCGCGGGCAATCAGCCCCAGCATTTT.

The chain links TRBV7-9 to TRBJ2-3, with D perhaps matching TRBD1 or TRBD2 (5 bases each). CDR1 is SEHNR and CDR2 is FQNEAQ in the germline V gene (reference sequence). This CDR3 is built from 16 residues. V dropped 4 bases and J dropped 2 bases, with 16 bases sitting between them. The DNA for the CDR3 is TGTGCCAGCAGCTCATTGGAGGACACCCTCACAGATACGCAGTATTTT. Protein sequence: CASSSLEDTLTDTQYF. The complete variable domain, with remaining parts taken from reference TRBV7-9 and TRBJ2-3, reads DTGVSQNPRHKITKRGQNVTFRCDPISEHNRLYWYRQTLGQGPEFLTYFQNEAQLEKSRLLSDRFSAERPKGSFSTLEIQRTEQGDSAMYLCASSSLEDTLTDTQYFGPGTRLTVL.